These 32 T cell receptor beta chains were sequenced from one sample in a study of T cell repertoires in cytomegalovirus infection. No antigen has been identified for these receptors. TCRdb ran MiXCR on the reads and lists one entry per CDR3 protein. The table records about half a million distinct CDR3 sequences, around 30% of them present only once. The specimen comprised cultured PBMCs, sampled from culture after CMV antigen stimulation. These receptors were collected from a human donor in good health (CMV status not recorded). Some clones in this sample may be carry-over from other donors' samples.

The chain has TRBV11-3 and TRBJ2-3; D gene ambiguous. This CDR3 has 13 residues. CDR1 and CDR2 (germline): SGHNT, YENEEA. The V gene lost 0 bases and the J gene lost 5 bases, with 6 bases spanning the gap. In DNA form, the CDR3 reads TGTGCCAGCAGCTTAGACGAAGGAGATACGCAGTATTTT. Translation: CASSLDEGDTQYF.

The chain carries TRBV6-5 and TRBJ1-2, with 8 bases that match TRBD1. With V trimmed by 4 bases and J by 4 bases, 5 bases remained unmatched. The CDR3 consists of 14 residues. Germline lookup yields CDR1 MNHEY and CDR2 SVGAGI. CDR3 region: CASSWDRRTYGYTF. CDR3 DNA: TGTGCCAGCAGTTGGGACAGGCGGACCTATGGCTACACCTTC.

Note on this clonotype: The junction does not match germline at one end; this may be a read error. V and J are TRBV7-9 and TRBJ2-7, with 7 bases that match TRBD1. This CDR3 region has 14 residues. CDR1 SEHNR and CDR2 FQNEAQ come from the germline V gene (reference sequence). The DNA for the CDR3 is TGTGCCAGCAGTTATAGTCAGAGGACAGGCTATGTGGTCTTC. Translated, it gives CASSYSQRTGYVVF. The full variable domain, completed using reference TRBV7-9 and TRBJ2-7, is DTGVSQNPRHKITKRGQNVTFRCDPISEHNRLYWYRQTLGQGPEFLTYFQNEAQLEKSRLLSDRFSAERPKGSFSTLEIQRTEQGDSAMYLCASSYSQRTGYVVFGPGTRLTVT.

The rearrangement joins TRBV20-1 to TRBJ1-1; a possible D gene is TRBD1 (6 bases). Germline V gene data show CDR1 as DFQATT and CDR2 as SNEGSKA (reference sequence). V lost 1 base, J lost 4 bases, and 13 bases lay in between. The CDR3 has 14 residues. The CDR3 is CSARVGGAGTEAFF. DNA of the CDR3: TGCAGTGCTAGAGTGGGGGGCGCTGGCACTGAAGCTTTCTTT.

CDR3 in amino acids: CSVGSGQETQYF. The CDR3 DNA reads TGCAGCGTTGGCTCGGGACAAGAGACCCAGTACTTC. This rearrangement joins TRBV29-1 to TRBJ2-5; D might be TRBD2 (5 bases). CDR1 is SQVTM, CDR2 ANQGSEA, per germline. Trimming stripped 4 bases from V and 2 bases from J, with 8 bases between. There are 12 residues in the CDR3.

CDR3 in amino acids: CASSFGQLYEQYV. CDR3 DNA sequence: TGTGCCAGCAGTTTTGGACAGTTATACGAGCAGTACGTC. The rearrangement uses TRBV12-3 or TRBV12-4 and TRBJ2-7, with TRBD1 as a possible D gene (6 bases). CDR3 length: 13 residues. The V gene lost 3 bases and the J gene lost 4 bases, with 10 bases spanning the gap.

Only a few counts were recorded for this clonotype. The J gene is TRBJ2-2, the V gene TRBV2, with D possibly TRBD1 on 6 matching bases. CDR3 length equals 14 residues. V lost 6 bases to trimming and J lost 3 bases, with 11 bases between them. The germline CDR1 and CDR2 sequences are SNHLY and FYNNEI. Here the CDR3 DNA reads TGTGCCAGCAGCGTAACAGGGCACACCGGGGAGCTGTTTTTT. As protein: CASSVTGHTGELFF.

The J gene is TRBJ1-4, the V gene TRBV7-9, with 7 nucleotides matching TRBD1. Germline trimming cut 6 bases from V and 8 bases from J; bases unmatched to any gene: 6. Germline lookup yields CDR1 SEHNR and CDR2 FQNEAQ (reference sequence). The length of the CDR3 is 13 residues. CDR3 amino acids: CASSPVTGEKLFF. As DNA, the CDR3 is TGTGCCAGCAGTCCGGTGACAGGGGAAAAACTGTTTTTT.

This clonotype has only a few counts. J is TRBJ2-5 and V is TRBV24-1; a possible D gene is TRBD1 (6 bases). The CDR3 contains 14 residues. V shed 4 bases and J shed 4 bases, with 12 bases lying between them. Per the germline V gene, CDR1 is KGHDR and CDR2 is SFDVKD. CDR3 nucleotide sequence: TGTGCCACCAGTGAAAGGGGGAGAGGAGAGACCCAGTACTTC. It yields the protein CATSERGRGETQYF.

The chain joins TRBV11-2 to TRBJ1-1; D gene ambiguous. CDR1 is SGHAT and CDR2 is FQNNGV in the germline V gene. Trimming left V 6 bases short and J 1 base short, with 15 bases between. CDR3 length: 15 residues. As DNA, the CDR3 is TGTGCCAGCAGACTCACCAAAATTTCGAACACTGAAGCTTTCTTT. This sequence encodes CASRLTKISNTEAFF.

The chain is built from TRBV12-3 or TRBV12-4 and TRBJ2-3, with D perhaps TRBD1 (6 bases). Trimming shortened V by 7 bases and J by 3 bases, and 11 bases separated the two germline ends. The CDR3 has 13 residues. The CDR3, as DNA: TGTGCCAGCAAGGACACAGGGACAGATACGCAGTATTTT. It yields the protein CASKDTGTDTQYF.

This clonotype turned up a few times. The chain carries TRBV20-1 and TRBJ2-1, with 8 positions matching TRBD1. J was trimmed by 5 bases and V by 5 bases; bases with no gene match: 11. Germline V gene lookup returns CDR1 DFQATT and CDR2 SNEGSKA (reference sequence). The CDR3 spans 15 residues. CDR3 bases: TGCAGTGCTCCCCAGTCAGGGGGCGCGGACAATGAGCAGTTCTTC. This translates into CSAPQSGGADNEQFF.

This clonotype was seen a handful of times. The rearrangement links TRBV6-6 to TRBJ2-7; D remains ambiguous. CDR1 is MNHNY and CDR2 is SVGAGI in the germline V gene (reference sequence). This CDR3 is built from 13 residues. The germline V and J ends were trimmed by 3 bases and 6 bases, with 12 bases remaining between them. The CDR3 DNA sequence: TGTGCCAGCAGTTATAGTGGTAGTTCCGAGCAGTACGTC. Translating it yields CASSYSGSSEQYV.

CDR3 residues: CASSLRDSLTGELFF. DNA of the CDR3: TGCGCCAGCAGCCTCCGGGACAGTCTCACCGGGGAGCTGTTTTTT. V and J are TRBV4-1 and TRBJ2-2; 7 nucleotides match TRBD1. Unmatched junction bases numbered 6, after V lost 4 bases and J lost 4 bases. The CDR3 extends over 15 amino acids. Germline CDR1 reads MGHRA; CDR2 reads YSYEKL.

The rearrangement uses TRBV7-9 and TRBJ2-3; the D is unclear. The CDR3 consists of 15 residues. In germline, CDR1 is SEHNR, CDR2 FQNEAQ (reference sequence). Trimming pared 5 bases from V and 2 bases from J, leaving 14 bases between. The CDR3 region is CASSNRGGVTDTQYF. CDR3 nucleotides: TGTGCCAGCAGCAACCGAGGTGGGGTCACAGATACGCAGTATTTT.

This clonotype was observed a few times. The chain recombines TRBV12-3 or TRBV12-4 with TRBJ2-1; D perhaps matches TRBD2 (6 bases). Trimming took off 6 bases at V and 9 bases at J, with 15 bases between the two ends. The CDR3 contains 13 residues. CDR3 nucleotides: TGTGCCAGCAGACTAACCCCCGGGGGTGAGCAGTTCTTC. It encodes CASRLTPGGEQFF.

The rearrangement links TRBV20-1 to TRBJ2-2, with D possibly TRBD2 on 7 matching bases. The CDR3 has 16 amino acids. Trimming pared 0 bases from V and 8 bases from J, leaving 19 bases between. Germline CDR1 reads DFQATT; CDR2 reads SNEGSKA (reference sequence). CDR3 sequence (DNA): TGCAGTGCTAGAGAGGGAGGGGGAAGGAGGGCGGGGGAGCTGTTTTTT. It translates to CSAREGGGRRAGELFF.

V and J are TRBV9 and TRBJ2-7; possibly TRBD2 for D (5 bases). Germline CDR1 SGDLS, CDR2 YYNGEE. The CDR3 sequence is 13 residues long. Trimming stripped 4 bases from V and 5 bases from J, with 13 bases between. CDR3 DNA: TGTGCCAGCAGCCCGCGGGCTTGGGACGAGCAGTACTTC. Its translation is CASSPRAWDEQYF.

CDR3 sequence reads: CASSILSYPYNEQFF. The DNA for the CDR3 is TGTGCCAGTAGTATTCTCTCTTACCCCTACAATGAGCAGTTCTTC. This chain connects TRBV19 to TRBJ2-1; no definite D call. Per germline, CDR1 LNHDA and CDR2 SQIVND (reference sequence). V lost 3 bases, J lost 2 bases, and 11 bases lay in between. The CDR3 length is 15 residues.

V gene TRBV5-4 combines with J gene TRBJ1-2, with unresolved D. CDR3 size: 14 residues. Germline CDR1 is SGHNT and CDR2 is YYREEE (reference sequence). The V gene lost 5 bases and the J gene lost 6 bases, with 17 bases spanning the gap. The CDR3 is CASSYIILGDGYTF. The CDR3 DNA follows: TGTGCCAGCAGTTACATAATCCTAGGTGATGGCTACACCTTC.

This chain uses TRBV6-2 or TRBV6-3 with TRBJ2-5; D is ambiguous. The germline CDR1 and CDR2 sequences are MNHEY and SVGEGT. V was pared by 5 bases and J by 2 bases, with 18 bases between. This CDR3 has 16 amino acids. The CDR3 nucleotides are TGTGCCAGCAGTACCTCACGGCTGGCGACTCAAGAGACCCAGTACTTC. This gives the protein CASSTSRLATQETQYF.

This sequence joins TRBV3-1 and TRBJ2-6; no definite D call. This CDR3 spans 13 amino acids. The V gene's germline CDR1 is LGHDT and CDR2 YNNKEL (reference sequence). The V end lost 3 bases, the J end lost 1 base, and 1 base lay between the germline ends. The CDR3 region is CASSQSGANVLTF. The CDR3 DNA sequence: TGTGCCAGCAGCCAGTCTGGGGCCAACGTCCTGACTTTC.

This clonotype came up a few times. The chain has TRBV28 and TRBJ2-4; D not certain. V lost 6 bases and J lost 0, with 9 bases in between. Germline-derived CDR1 and CDR2 are MDHEN and SYDVKM. CDR3 size: 14 residues. CDR3 sequence: CASSRRRAKNIQYF. For the CDR3, the DNA is TGTGCCAGCAGCCGGAGAAGAGCCAAAAACATTCAGTACTTC.

The CDR3 DNA reads TGCGCCAGCAGCGGCACGAACAACACTGAAGCTTTCTTT. Translation gives CASSGTNNTEAFF. This chain links TRBV5-1 with TRBJ1-1, with D uncertain. The germline gives CDR1 SGHRS, CDR2 YFSETQ. V was clipped by 4 bases and J by 2 bases, with 9 bases between them. This CDR3 contains 13 residues.

DNA of the CDR3: TGTGCCAGCAGCGCAGGACTAGCGGGAGTAAAGTACAATGAGCAGTTCTTC. It translates to CASSAGLAGVKYNEQFF. The chain has TRBV9 and TRBJ2-1; 13 bases agree with TRBD2. The CDR3 covers 17 residues. Germline V gives CDR1 SGDLS, CDR2 YYNGEE. Germline trimming cut 3 bases from V and 4 bases from J; bases unmatched to any gene: 7.

The chain combines TRBV7-6 with TRBJ2-1; D unclear. This CDR3 is built from 13 residues. V lost 2 bases, J lost 7 bases, and 9 bases lay in between. Germline lookup yields CDR1 SGHVS and CDR2 FNYEAQ. As DNA, the CDR3 is TGTGCCAGCAGCTTAAATACCGTGAATGAGCAGTTCTTC. This translates into CASSLNTVNEQFF.

This clonotype was found a few times. This chain joins TRBV7-6 and TRBJ2-3, with TRBD1 identical over 10 bases. CDR1 and CDR2 (germline): SGHVS, FNYEAQ. The CDR3 sequence is 16 residues long. Trimming removed 3 bases from V and 2 bases from J; junction bases left unmatched: 5. CDR3 region: CASSFRDRGYTDTQYF. In DNA, the CDR3 is TGTGCCAGCAGCTTCCGGGACAGGGGCTACACAGATACGCAGTATTTT.

The rearrangement joins TRBV7-2 to TRBJ2-7, with 10 bases lining up with TRBD2. Germline CDR1 and CDR2: SGHTA and FQGNSA. V gave up 4 bases and J gave up 5 bases; unmatched junction bases: 8. The CDR3 is made up of 15 amino acids. CDR3 protein: CASSSTPSGSHEQYV. The CDR3 DNA reads as TGTGCCAGCAGCTCCACCCCTAGCGGGAGCCACGAGCAGTACGTC.

This clonotype was seen a few times. CDR3 coding DNA: TGTGCCAGCAGCGCTCAACGGGACAGGGGACAAGCTTTCTTT. Its protein is CASSAQRDRGQAFF. V gene TRBV7-8 combines with J gene TRBJ1-1; 10 bases fit TRBD1. CDR3 length: 14 amino acids. J gave up 9 bases and V 5 bases, and 9 bases lay outside the gene matches. CDR1 and CDR2 (germline): SGHVS, FQNEAQ.

DNA of the CDR3: TGTGCCAGCAGTCCATGGACAGGGGGACCTCAGCCCCAGCATTTT. Its translation: CASSPWTGGPQPQHF. The V and J genes are TRBV27 and TRBJ1-5; 10 positions agree with TRBD1. V lost 5 bases to trimming and J lost 6 bases; unmatched junction nucleotides: 7. Germline CDR1 and CDR2: MNHEY and SMNVEV (reference sequence). CDR3 length: 15 residues.

This clonotype was seen only a few times. The chain joins TRBV12-3 or TRBV12-4 to TRBJ2-3; weak D call: TRBD2 (5 bases). The CDR3 is made up of 13 amino acids. V shed 4 bases and J shed 6 bases, with 11 bases lying between them. This chain's CDR3 is CASSWGVGDTQYF. The CDR3 DNA reads TGTGCCAGCAGTTGGGGAGTGGGGGATACGCAGTATTTT.

This chain links TRBV4-1 with TRBJ2-1; D is undetermined. The germline CDR1 and CDR2 sequences are MGHRA and YSYEKL. The CDR3 has 18 residues. V was pared by 0 bases and J by 6 bases, with 21 bases between. The CDR3 DNA reads as TGCGCCAGCAGCCAAGATAGGGTAAAACAGATTGGTATCAATGAGCAGTTCTTC. Translating gives CASSQDRVKQIGINEQFF.